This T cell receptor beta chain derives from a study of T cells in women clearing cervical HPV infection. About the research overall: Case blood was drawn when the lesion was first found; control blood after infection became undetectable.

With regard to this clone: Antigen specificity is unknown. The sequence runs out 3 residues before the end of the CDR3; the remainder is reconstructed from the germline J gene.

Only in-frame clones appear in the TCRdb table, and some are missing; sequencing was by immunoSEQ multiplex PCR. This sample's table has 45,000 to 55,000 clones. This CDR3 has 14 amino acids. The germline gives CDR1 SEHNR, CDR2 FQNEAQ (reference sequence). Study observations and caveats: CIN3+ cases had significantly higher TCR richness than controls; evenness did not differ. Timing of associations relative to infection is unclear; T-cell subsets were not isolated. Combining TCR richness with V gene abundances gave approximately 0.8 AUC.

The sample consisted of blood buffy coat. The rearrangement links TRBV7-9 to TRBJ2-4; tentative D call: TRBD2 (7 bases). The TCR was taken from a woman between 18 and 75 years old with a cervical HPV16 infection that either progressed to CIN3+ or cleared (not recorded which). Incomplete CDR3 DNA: TGTGCCAGCAGCTTAGAAGGGGGGGACTATGGT. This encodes CASSLEGGDYG. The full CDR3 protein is CASSLEGGDYGQYF.